This TCR beta chain came from a study of blood T cell repertoires in COVID-19. This CDR3 contains 14 residues. The germline V and J ends were trimmed by 2 bases and 7 bases, with 15 bases remaining between them. The V gene's germline CDR1 is KGHSH and CDR2 LQKENI. The table came from immunoSEQ multiplex PCR; TCRdb's copy has only in-frame clones and leaves some out. The repertoire holds 250,000 or so clones, roughly 80% seen once, with less than 3.5% in the top ten. This clonotype was obtained from a young woman with acute or convalescent COVID-19. This chain links TRBV18 with TRBJ2-7; D remains ambiguous. Specimen: peripheral blood. The CDR3 spells CASSPGPPPREQYF. The CDR3 coding sequence is TGTGCCAGCTCACCAGGGCCTCCGCCCCGGGAGCAGTACTTC.